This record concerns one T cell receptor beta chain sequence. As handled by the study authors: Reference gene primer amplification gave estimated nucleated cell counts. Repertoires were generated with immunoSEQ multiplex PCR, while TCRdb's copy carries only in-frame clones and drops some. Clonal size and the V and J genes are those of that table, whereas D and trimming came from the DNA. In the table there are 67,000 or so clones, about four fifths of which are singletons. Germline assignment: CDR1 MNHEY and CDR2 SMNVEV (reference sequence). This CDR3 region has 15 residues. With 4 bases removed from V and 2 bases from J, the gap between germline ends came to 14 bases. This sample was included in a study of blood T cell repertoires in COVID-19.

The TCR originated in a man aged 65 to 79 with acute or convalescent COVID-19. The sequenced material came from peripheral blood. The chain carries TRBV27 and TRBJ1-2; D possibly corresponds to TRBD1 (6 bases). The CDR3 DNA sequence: TGTGCCAGCAGTTCCACCGGGACACTGAACTATGGCTACACCTTC. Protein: CASSSTGTLNYGYTF.